This TCR beta chain derives from a study of human T cells and chemical hapten exposure. On the study more broadly: Patients' scalps got diphenylcyclopropenone weekly throughout the approximately 24-week study. Study observations and caveats: While controls formed fewer of them, expanded TCRs formed significantly more large CDR3 similarity clusters.

Described time point: pre-sensitization, week 0. Treatment meaning: therapeutic diphenylcyclopropenone sensitization with weekly scalp DPC. V was trimmed by 4 bases and J by 6 bases, leaving 7 bases between them. Per the germline V gene, CDR1 is MRHNA and CDR2 is SNTAGT. The CDR3 is made up of 13 amino acids. Ten or more counts support this clonotype. What it recognizes is unknown. TCRdb processed the RACE reads anew with MiXCR; each CDR3 protein has one entry. The data contain around 250,000 distinct CDR3 sequences, about 8.6% of them singletons. This specimen consisted of whole blood, obtained in connection with sensitization to the hapten diphenylcyclopropenone (DPC). The chain is built from TRBV6-4 and TRBJ1-6, with D unresolved. The clonotype was recovered from a woman aged 40 to 55 with alopecia areata. Some clones in this sample may be carry-over from other donors' samples. CDR3 coding DNA: TGTGCCAGCAGTGCAACCTTTAATTCACCCCTCCACTTT. Protein product: CASSATFNSPLHF.